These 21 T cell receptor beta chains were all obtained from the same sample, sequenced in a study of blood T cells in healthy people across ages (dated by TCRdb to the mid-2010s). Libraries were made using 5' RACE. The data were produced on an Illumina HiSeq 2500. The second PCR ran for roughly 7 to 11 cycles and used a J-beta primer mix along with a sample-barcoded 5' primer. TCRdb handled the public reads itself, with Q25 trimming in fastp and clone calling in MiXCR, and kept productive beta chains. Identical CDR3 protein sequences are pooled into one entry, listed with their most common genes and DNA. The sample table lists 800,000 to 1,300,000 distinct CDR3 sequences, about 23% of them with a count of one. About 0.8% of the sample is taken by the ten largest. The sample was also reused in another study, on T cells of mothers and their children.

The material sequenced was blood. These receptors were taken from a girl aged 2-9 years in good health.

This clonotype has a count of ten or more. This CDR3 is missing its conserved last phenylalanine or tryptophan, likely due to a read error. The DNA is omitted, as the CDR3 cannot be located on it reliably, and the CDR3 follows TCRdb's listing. CDR3 in amino acids: CAPDCPRL. This chain uses TRBV5-6 with TRBJ2-5; the table's TRBD2 call for D was not verified on the DNA. Germline CDR1 is SGHDT and CDR2 is YYEEEE. The CDR3 adds up to 8 amino acids, both ends counted.

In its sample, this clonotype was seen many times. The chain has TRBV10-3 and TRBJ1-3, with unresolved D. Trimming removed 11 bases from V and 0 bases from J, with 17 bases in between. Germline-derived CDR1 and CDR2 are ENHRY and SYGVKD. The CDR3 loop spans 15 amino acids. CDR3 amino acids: CAAHPRLTSGNTIYF. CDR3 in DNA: TGTGCCGCCCATCCCAGGTTAACCTCTGGAAACACCATATATTTT.

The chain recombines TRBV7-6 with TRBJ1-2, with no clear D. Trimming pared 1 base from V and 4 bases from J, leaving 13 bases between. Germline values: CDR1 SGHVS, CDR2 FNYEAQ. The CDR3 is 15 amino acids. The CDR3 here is CASSLGAGLGYGYTF. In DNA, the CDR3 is TGTGCCAGCAGCTTAGGCGCAGGCCTTGGCTATGGCTACACCTTC.

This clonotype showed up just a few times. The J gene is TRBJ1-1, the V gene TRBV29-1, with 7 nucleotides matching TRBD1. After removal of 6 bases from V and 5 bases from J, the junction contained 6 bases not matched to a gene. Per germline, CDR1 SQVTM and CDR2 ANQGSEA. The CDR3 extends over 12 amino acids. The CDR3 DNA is TGCAGCGTACGACAGGGTAGAACTGAAGCTTTCTTT. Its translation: CSVRQGRTEAFF.

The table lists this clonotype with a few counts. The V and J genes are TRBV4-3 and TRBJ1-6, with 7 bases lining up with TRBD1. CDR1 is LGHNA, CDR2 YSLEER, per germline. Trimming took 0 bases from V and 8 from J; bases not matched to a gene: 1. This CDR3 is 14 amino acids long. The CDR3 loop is CASSQDQGDSPLHF. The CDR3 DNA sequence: TGCGCCAGCAGCCAAGACCAGGGGGATTCACCCCTCCACTTT.

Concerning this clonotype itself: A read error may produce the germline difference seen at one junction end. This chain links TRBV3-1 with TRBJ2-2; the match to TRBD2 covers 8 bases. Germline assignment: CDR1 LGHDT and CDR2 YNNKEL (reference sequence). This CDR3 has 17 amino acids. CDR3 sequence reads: CASRQAGAKRDQGELFF. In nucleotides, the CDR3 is TGTGCCAGCAGGCAAGCGGGAGCTAAGCGGGACCAAGGGGAGCTGTTTTTT.

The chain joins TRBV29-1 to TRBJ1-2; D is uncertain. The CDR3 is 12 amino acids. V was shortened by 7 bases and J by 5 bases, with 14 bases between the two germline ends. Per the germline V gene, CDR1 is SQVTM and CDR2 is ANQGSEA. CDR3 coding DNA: TGCAGCGCCATAGACATTGAGTATGGCTACACCTTC. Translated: CSAIDIEYGYTF.

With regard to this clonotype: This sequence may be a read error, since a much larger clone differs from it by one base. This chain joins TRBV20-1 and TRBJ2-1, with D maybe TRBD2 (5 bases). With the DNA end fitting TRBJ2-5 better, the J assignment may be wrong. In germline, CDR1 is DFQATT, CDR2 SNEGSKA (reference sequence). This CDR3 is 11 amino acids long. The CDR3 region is CSARREENQYF. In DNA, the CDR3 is TGCAGTGCTAGACGGGAAGAGAACCAGTACTTC.

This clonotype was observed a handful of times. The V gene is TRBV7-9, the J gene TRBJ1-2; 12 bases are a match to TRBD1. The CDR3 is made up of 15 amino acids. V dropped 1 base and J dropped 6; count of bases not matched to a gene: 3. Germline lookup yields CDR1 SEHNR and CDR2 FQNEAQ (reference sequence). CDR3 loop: CASSLGDRGRDGYTF. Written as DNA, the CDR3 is TGTGCCAGCAGCTTAGGGGACAGGGGGCGAGATGGCTACACCTTC.

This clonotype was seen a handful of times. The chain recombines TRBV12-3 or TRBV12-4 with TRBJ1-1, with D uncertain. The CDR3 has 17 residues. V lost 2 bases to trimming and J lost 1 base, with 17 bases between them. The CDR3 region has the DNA TGTGCCAGCAGTTTAAATCCTGCAGTGTACTCGAACACTGAAGCTTTCTTT. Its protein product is CASSLNPAVYSNTEAFF.

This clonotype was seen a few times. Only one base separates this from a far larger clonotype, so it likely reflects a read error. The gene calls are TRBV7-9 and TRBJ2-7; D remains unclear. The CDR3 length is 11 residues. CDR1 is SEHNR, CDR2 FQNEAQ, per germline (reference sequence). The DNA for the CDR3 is TGTGCCTGCAGCTCCTCCTACGAGCAGTACTTC. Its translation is CACSSSYEQYF.

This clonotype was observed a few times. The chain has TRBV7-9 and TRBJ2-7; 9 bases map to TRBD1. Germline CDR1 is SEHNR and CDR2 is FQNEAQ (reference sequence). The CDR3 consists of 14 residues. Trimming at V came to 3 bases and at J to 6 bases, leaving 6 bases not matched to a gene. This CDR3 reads CASSFTGTGSEQYF. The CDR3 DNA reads TGTGCCAGCAGCTTTACCGGGACAGGGTCCGAGCAGTACTTC.

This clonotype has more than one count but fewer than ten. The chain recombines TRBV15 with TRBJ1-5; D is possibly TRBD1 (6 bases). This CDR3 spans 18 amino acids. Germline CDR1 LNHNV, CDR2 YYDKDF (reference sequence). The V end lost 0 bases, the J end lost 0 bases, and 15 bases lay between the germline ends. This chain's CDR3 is CATSRDLGGTGSNQPQHF. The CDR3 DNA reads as TGTGCCACCAGCAGAGATCTAGGGGGGACGGGTAGCAATCAGCCCCAGCATTTT.

CDR3 nucleotide sequence: TGTGCCATCAGTTCGACAATTGGTGGGTCTACCTATGGCTACACCTTC. Translation: CAISSTIGGSTYGYTF. The chain carries TRBV10-3 and TRBJ1-2; the D is unclear. The germline V and J ends were trimmed by 5 bases and 4 bases, with 20 bases remaining between them. The CDR3 runs to 16 residues. Germline assignment: CDR1 ENHRY and CDR2 SYGVKD.

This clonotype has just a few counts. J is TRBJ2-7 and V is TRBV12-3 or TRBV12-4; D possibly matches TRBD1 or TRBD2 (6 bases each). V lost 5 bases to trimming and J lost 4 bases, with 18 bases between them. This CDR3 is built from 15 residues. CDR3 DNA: TGTGCCAGCAGTGGGGGGACAAAAGTCTCTTACGAGCAGTACTTC. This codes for CASSGGTKVSYEQYF.

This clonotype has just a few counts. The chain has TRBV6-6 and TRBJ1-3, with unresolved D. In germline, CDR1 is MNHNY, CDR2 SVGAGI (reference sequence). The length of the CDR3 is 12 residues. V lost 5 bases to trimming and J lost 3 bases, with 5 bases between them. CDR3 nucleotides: TGTGCCAGCAGTCCAGTTGGAAACACCATATATTTT. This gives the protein CASSPVGNTIYF.

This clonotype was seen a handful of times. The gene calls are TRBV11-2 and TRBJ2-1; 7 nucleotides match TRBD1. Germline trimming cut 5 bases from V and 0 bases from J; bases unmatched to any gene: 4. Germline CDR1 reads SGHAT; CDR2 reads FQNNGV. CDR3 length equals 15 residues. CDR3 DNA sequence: TGTGCCAGCAGCGCCGACAGGGACTCCTACAATGAGCAGTTCTTC. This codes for CASSADRDSYNEQFF.

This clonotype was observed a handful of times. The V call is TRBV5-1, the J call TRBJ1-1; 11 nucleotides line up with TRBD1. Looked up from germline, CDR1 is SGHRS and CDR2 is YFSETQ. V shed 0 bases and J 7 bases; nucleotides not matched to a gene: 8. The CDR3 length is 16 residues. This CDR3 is CASSLGGTGGADEAFF. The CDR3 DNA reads TGCGCCAGCAGCTTGGGCGGGACAGGGGGAGCGGATGAAGCTTTCTTT.

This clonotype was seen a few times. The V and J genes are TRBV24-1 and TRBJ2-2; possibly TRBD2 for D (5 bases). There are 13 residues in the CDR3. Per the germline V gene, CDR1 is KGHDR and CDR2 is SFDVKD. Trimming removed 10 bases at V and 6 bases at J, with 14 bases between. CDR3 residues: CATEEDLSGELFF. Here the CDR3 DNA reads TGTGCCACAGAGGAGGACTTGTCCGGGGAGCTGTTTTTT.

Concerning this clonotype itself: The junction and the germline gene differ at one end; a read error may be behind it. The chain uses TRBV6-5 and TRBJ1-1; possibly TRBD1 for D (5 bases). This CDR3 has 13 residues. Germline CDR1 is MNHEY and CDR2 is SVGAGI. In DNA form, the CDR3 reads TGTACCAGCAGTTATCAAGCTGGGGCGGAAGCTTTCTTT. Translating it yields CTSSYQAGAEAFF.

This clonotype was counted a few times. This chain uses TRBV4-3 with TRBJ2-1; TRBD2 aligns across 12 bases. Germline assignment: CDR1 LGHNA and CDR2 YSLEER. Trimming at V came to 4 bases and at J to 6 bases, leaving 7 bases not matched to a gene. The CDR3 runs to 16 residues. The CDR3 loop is CASSLILAGGFNEQFF. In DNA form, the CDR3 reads TGCGCCAGCAGCCTAATACTAGCGGGGGGTTTCAATGAGCAGTTCTTC.